Listed here are 8 T cell receptor beta chains from one sample, sequenced in a study of T cell responses to AZD1222 COVID-19 vaccine (dated by TCRdb to the early 2020s). The receptor library was made with the immunoSEQ multiplex PCR assay. Sourced from immuneACCESS, this table was stored by TCRdb with only in-frame sequences that have V and J called. A share of the clones is absent; for the studies checked, an unresolved V gene accounts for under half, and the remainder has no known explanation. Across this sample there are about 260,000 clones, with 80% to 95% seen only once. Clones ranked in the top ten supply around 0.58% of the sample. The time point label corresponds to: baseline before first vaccination. This specimen was peripheral blood, taken on day 0 of AZD1222 vaccination. Receptor source: an adult in good health.

The gene calls are TRBV19 and TRBJ1-5; D gene uncertain. This CDR3 contains 15 residues. Trimming removed 5 bases from V and 2 bases from J, with 13 bases in between. Looked up from germline, CDR1 is LNHDA and CDR2 is SQIVND (reference sequence). The CDR3 here is CASSVGPARNQPQHF. In nucleotides, the CDR3 is TGTGCCAGTAGTGTGGGCCCTGCCCGCAATCAGCCCCAGCATTTT. The complete variable domain, with remaining parts taken from reference TRBV19 and TRBJ1-5, reads DGGITQSPKYLFRKEGQNVTLSCEQNLNHDAMYWYRQDPGQGLRLIYYSQIVNDFQKGDIAEGYSVSREKKESFPLTVTSAQKNPTAFYLCASSVGPARNQPQHFGDGTRLSIL.

This chain uses TRBV29-1 with TRBJ1-1, with 11 bases identical to TRBD1. V was pared by 7 bases and J by 4 bases, with 8 bases of the junction left unmatched. The CDR3 extends over 14 amino acids. The germline CDR1 and CDR2 sequences are SQVTM and ANQGSEA. Here the CDR3 reads CSARTGGWGTEAFF. The DNA for the CDR3 is TGCAGCGCCCGGACAGGGGGCTGGGGCACTGAAGCTTTCTTT.

The rearrangement uses TRBV10-3 and TRBJ1-4; D is uncertain. The CDR3 is 14 amino acids. The germline CDR1 and CDR2 sequences are ENHRY and SYGVKD. V lost 3 bases and J 2 bases, leaving 7 bases between the germline ends. CDR3 in amino acids: CAISDDTTNEKLFF. Here the CDR3 DNA reads TGTGCCATCAGTGATGACACTACTAATGAAAAACTGTTTTTT.

The chain joins TRBV28 to TRBJ1-2; D unresolved. This CDR3 has 12 residues. CDR1 is MDHEN, CDR2 SYDVKM, per germline. Trimming removed 2 bases at V and 5 bases at J, with 6 bases between. The CDR3 DNA is TGTGCCAGCAGTTTAGGCTTGTATGGCTACACCTTC. Translation gives CASSLGLYGYTF.

The chain joins TRBV5-4 to TRBJ1-2, with D tentatively TRBD1 (5 bases). V gave up 4 bases and J gave up 2 bases, with 15 bases separating them. The germline V gene has CDR1 SGHNT and CDR2 YYREEE (reference sequence). The CDR3 has 15 amino acids. CDR3 in amino acids: CASSVLGRGNYGYTF. CDR3 in DNA: TGTGCCAGCAGCGTTTTAGGACGGGGGAACTATGGCTACACCTTC.

The V gene is TRBV15, the J gene TRBJ2-7; the match to TRBD1 covers 7 bases. CDR3 length: 12 residues. V shed 3 bases and J 7 bases; nucleotides not matched to a gene: 3. The germline gives CDR1 LNHNV, CDR2 YYDKDF (reference sequence). The CDR3: CATSRSGGEQYF. The CDR3 nucleotides read TGTGCCACCAGCAGGTCAGGGGGTGAGCAGTACTTC. The full variable domain, in which reference TRBV15 and TRBJ2-7 provide the parts outside the CDR3, is DAMVIQNPRYQVTQFGKPVTLSCSQTLNHNVMYWYQQKSSQAPKLLFHYYDKDFNNEADTPDNFQSRRPNTSFCFLDIRSPGLGDTAMYLCATSRSGGEQYFGPGTRLTVT.

The V gene is TRBV6-2 or TRBV6-3, the J gene TRBJ1-2; the match to TRBD1 covers 8 bases. J was trimmed by 5 bases and V by 5 bases; bases with no gene match: 10. Germline CDR1 MNHEY, CDR2 SVGEGT. This CDR3 comprises 15 residues. Here the CDR3 reads CASSRGTGDYYGYTF. CDR3 coding DNA: TGTGCCAGCAGTCGGGGGACAGGAGACTATTATGGCTACACCTTC.

This rearrangement joins TRBV6-5 to TRBJ1-6; 8 bases are shared with TRBD1. CDR3 length: 14 residues. Germline CDR1 and CDR2: MNHEY and SVGAGI. The junction had 3 bases not matched to a gene; V was cut back by 2 bases and J by 9 bases. CDR3 loop: CASSYDRGPSPLHF. CDR3 bases: TGTGCCAGCAGTTACGACAGGGGTCCTTCACCCCTCCACTTT.